The following is a T cell receptor (beta chain) sequence with its context. What it binds is not known. Libraries were prepared by immunoSEQ multiplex PCR; TCRdb keeps only in-frame clonotypes and omits some of them. This table holds about 23,000 clones, about 85% found once. Unmatched junction bases numbered 9, after V lost 1 base and J lost 5 bases. CDR3 size: 19 residues. Germline V gene lookup returns CDR1 SGHTA and CDR2 FQGTGA. The sample belongs to a study of OX40 agonist ivuxolimab in advanced cancers. Study-level results: Dosing at 0.1 to 3.0 mg/kg was accompanied by clonal expansion of CD4+ and CD8+ blood T cells by week 6.

This sequence was found in an adult with an advanced solid tumor such as melanoma, head and neck, liver or kidney cancer. The material was CD4+ or CD8+ T cells sorted from blood, obtained in a trial of the OX40 agonist ivuxolimab. The rearrangement uses TRBV7-3 and TRBJ2-3; 16 nucleotides line up with TRBD2. Here the CDR3 reads CASSLIGTSGGASKDTQYF. The CDR3 bases are TGTGCCAGCAGCTTAATCGGGACTAGCGGGGGGGCCTCAAAAGATACGCAGTATTTT.